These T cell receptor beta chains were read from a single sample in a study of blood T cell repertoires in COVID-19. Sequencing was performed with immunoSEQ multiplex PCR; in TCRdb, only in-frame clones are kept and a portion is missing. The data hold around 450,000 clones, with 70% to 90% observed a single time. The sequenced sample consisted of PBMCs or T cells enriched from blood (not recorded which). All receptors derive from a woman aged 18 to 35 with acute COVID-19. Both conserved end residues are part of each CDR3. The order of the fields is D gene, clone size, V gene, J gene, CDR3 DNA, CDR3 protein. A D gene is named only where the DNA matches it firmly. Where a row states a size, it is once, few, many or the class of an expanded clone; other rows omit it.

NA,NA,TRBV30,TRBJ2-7,TGTGCCTGGAGTGTACTTCGGGACGAGCAGTACTTC,CAWSVLRDEQYF
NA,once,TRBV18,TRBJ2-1,TGTGCCAGCTCACAGGGCGGGGTCGGGGTGAATGAGCAGTTCTTC,CASSQGGVGVNEQFF
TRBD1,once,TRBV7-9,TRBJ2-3,TGTGCCAGCAGCTTTCCCGGACAGGGGGCAACAGATACGCAGTATTTT,CASSFPGQGATDTQYF
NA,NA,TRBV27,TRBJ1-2,TGTGCCAGCAGTTACGAACCGGGACACCTTATGTCGGGCTACACCTTC,CASSYEPGHLMSGYTF
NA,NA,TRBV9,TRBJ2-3,TGTGCCAGCAGCGTGGGACAATCCGTGAGGACAGATACGCAGTATTTT,CASSVGQSVRTDTQYF
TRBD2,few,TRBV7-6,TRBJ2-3,TGTGCCAGCAGCCCATGGACTAGCGGAGGCACAGATACGCAGTATTTT,CASSPWTSGGTDTQYF
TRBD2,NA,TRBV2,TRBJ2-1,TGTGCCAGCAGTGTTGTGAGCGGGGCGGGGGGTCTCAATGAGCAGTTCTTC,CASSVVSGAGGLNEQFF
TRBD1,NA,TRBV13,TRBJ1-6,TGTGCCAGCAGCTGGGGACAGGGAGAACGGTATAATTCACCCCTCCACTTT,CASSWGQGERYNSPLHF
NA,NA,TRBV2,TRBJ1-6,TGTGCCAGCAGTCGACCGGGGGGCACCGGTTCTCCCCTCCACTTT,CASSRPGGTGSPLHF
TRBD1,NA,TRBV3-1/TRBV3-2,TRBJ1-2,TGTGCCAGCAGCCCCACCCGGGACAGCTATGGCTACACCTTC,CASSPTRDSYGYTF
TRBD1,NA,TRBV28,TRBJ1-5,TGTGCCAGCAGGTCCGGGACAGGGGGCGCGAGGAGCAATCAGCCCCAGCATTTT,CASRSGTGGARSNQPQHF
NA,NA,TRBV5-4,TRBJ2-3,TGTGCCAGCAGCGGGCCGGGGTGGACGCAGTATTTT,CASSGPGWTQYF
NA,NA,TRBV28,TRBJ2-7,TGTGCCAGCAGCATTCAGGGGTACGAGCAGTACTTC,CASSIQGYEQYF
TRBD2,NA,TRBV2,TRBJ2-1,TGTGCCAGCAATCGCGGGAGGCCCTACAATGAGCAGTTCTTC,CASNRGRPYNEQFF
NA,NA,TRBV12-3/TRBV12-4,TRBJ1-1,TGTGCCAGCAGCCCCCATCAGGGGCACGCTTTCTTT,CASSPHQGHAFF
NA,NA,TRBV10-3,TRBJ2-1,TGTGCCATCAGTGAGTTAGACAGGGAGGTTTACAATGAGCAGTTCTTC,CAISELDREVYNEQFF
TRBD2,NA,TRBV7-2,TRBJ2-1,TGTGCCAGCAGCTTCCGACTAGCGGGGGCGAGCTCCTACAATGAGCAGTTCTTC,CASSFRLAGASSYNEQFF
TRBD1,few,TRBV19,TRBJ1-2,TGTGCCAGTAGTTCCCACCCGGGACAGGCCACTTATGGCTACACCTTC,CASSSHPGQATYGYTF
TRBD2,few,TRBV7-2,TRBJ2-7,TGTGCCAGCAGCCCCCTCCGGGGGGACGGGCTTTACGAGCAGTACTTC,CASSPLRGDGLYEQYF
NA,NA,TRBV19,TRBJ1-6,TGTGCCAGTAGTACTATACTGAACTCCTATAATTCACCCCTCCACTTT,CASSTILNSYNSPLHF
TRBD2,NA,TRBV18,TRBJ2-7,TGTGCCAGCTCAGGGACTAGTCAGTCCGAGCAGTACTTC,CASSGTSQSEQYF
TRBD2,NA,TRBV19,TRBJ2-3,TGTGCCAGCTCATGGACTAGCAGGCGAACAGATACGCAGTATTTT,CASSWTSRRTDTQYF
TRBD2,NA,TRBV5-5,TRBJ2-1,TGTGCCAGCAGCCAGCGGGGGACCTACAATGAGCAGTTCTTC,CASSQRGTYNEQFF
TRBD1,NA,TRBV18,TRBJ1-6,TGTGCCAGCTCACTTACCGGGACAGGGGGCTGGTCCTATAATTCACCCCTCCACTTT,CASSLTGTGGWSYNSPLHF
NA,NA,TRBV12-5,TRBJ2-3,TGTGCTAGTGGTCTTAAGTGGGGCGATACGCAGTATTTT,CASGLKWGDTQYF
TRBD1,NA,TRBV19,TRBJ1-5,TGTGCCAGTAGTATCACAGGGGGCGGTCAGCCCCAGCATTTT,CASSITGGGQPQHF